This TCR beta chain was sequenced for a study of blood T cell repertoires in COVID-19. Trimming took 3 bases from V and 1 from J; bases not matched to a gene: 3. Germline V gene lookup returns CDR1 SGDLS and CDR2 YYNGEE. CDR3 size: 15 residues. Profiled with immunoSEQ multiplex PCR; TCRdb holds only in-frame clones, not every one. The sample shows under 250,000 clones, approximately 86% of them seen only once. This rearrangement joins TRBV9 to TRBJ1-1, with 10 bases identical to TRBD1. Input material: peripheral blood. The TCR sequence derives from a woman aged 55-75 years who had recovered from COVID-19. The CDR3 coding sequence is TGTGCCAGCAGCGGCGGGACAGGGGCGAACACTGAAGCTTTCTTT. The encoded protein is CASSGGTGANTEAFF.